A single sample gave rise to the 19 T cell receptor beta chains below, sequenced in a study of Tregs in tolerant kidney transplant recipients. TCRdb's copy holds only in-frame clones and misses some; the assay was immunoSEQ multiplex PCR. The sample has some 250,000 clones, approximately 83% seen once; the top ten hold around 0.61%. The sequenced sample consisted of CD4+ T cells from blood. The receptors were sampled from a human donor in good health.

Details on this clone: Other DNA sequences in this specimen translate into the identical CDR3. In nucleotides, the CDR3 is TGTGCCAGCAGTTACCTTAAGAAGGGGGGAGGTGAAAAACTGTTTTTT. Residues: CASSYLKKGGGEKLFF. The gene calls are TRBV6-5 and TRBJ1-4; perhaps TRBD1 as D (6 bases). The CDR3 spans 16 residues. With 2 bases removed from V and 7 bases from J, the gap between germline ends came to 17 bases. Per germline, CDR1 MNHEY and CDR2 SVGAGI.

The V gene is TRBV20-1, the J gene TRBJ1-2; D remains unclear. CDR1 and CDR2 from the germline V gene are DFQATT and SNEGSKA (reference sequence). Trimming stripped 3 bases from V and 10 bases from J, with 12 bases between. The CDR3 covers 11 residues. CDR3 sequence (DNA): TGCAGTGCTAGGATTGCCCCCGCCTACACCTTC. Translation gives CSARIAPAYTF.

The gene calls are TRBV5-8 and TRBJ2-5; maybe TRBD2 (6 bases). Trimming stripped 6 bases from V and 0 bases from J, with 12 bases between. The CDR3 has 14 residues. Germline CDR1 and CDR2: SGHTS and YDEGEE. The CDR3 sequence is CASTLAGHQETQYF. As DNA, the CDR3 is TGTGCCAGCACTTTGGCGGGGCACCAAGAGACCCAGTACTTC.

The gene calls are TRBV19 and TRBJ1-2; no reliable D call. This CDR3 spans 13 amino acids. Germline-derived CDR1 and CDR2 are LNHDA and SQIVND (reference sequence). Trimming shortened V by 8 bases and J by 1 base, and 11 bases separated the two germline ends. As DNA, the CDR3 is TGTGCCAGTCATAGGCTGGGTAACTATGGCTACACCTTC. Its translation is CASHRLGNYGYTF.

V and J are TRBV5-1 and TRBJ1-1; possibly TRBD1 for D (6 bases). The V gene lost 1 base and the J gene lost 1 base, with 8 bases spanning the gap. Germline assignment: CDR1 SGHRS and CDR2 YFSETQ. This CDR3 is built from 14 residues. CDR3 residues: CASSLTQGNTEAFF. The CDR3 region has the DNA TGCGCCAGCAGCTTGACACAGGGGAACACTGAAGCTTTCTTT.

The chain is built from TRBV20-1 and TRBJ2-3; 7 positions agree with TRBD2. The CDR3 has 11 residues. CDR1 and CDR2 from the germline V gene are DFQATT and SNEGSKA (reference sequence). With 6 bases clipped from V and 7 bases from J, the junction kept 4 bases outside the gene matches. The CDR3 loop is CSAAGVYTQYF. The CDR3 nucleotides are TGCAGTGCCGCGGGAGTGTATACGCAGTATTTT.

The chain combines TRBV5-1 with TRBJ1-5; TRBD1 agrees at 7 bases. The CDR3 has 15 residues. The germline V gene has CDR1 SGHRS and CDR2 YFSETQ. The J segment lost 7 bases and the V segment lost 0 bases, leaving 7 bases of the junction unmatched. CDR3 amino acids: CASSLAGTAEQPQHF. The CDR3 DNA follows: TGCGCCAGCAGCTTGGCCGGGACAGCGGAACAGCCCCAGCATTTT.

This clone was counted only a few times. The rearrangement links TRBV6-1 to TRBJ1-2; 12 positions agree with TRBD1. CDR1 MNHNS and CDR2 SASEGT come from the germline V gene. J lost 8 bases, V lost 4 bases, and 11 bases had no gene match. The CDR3 consists of 16 residues. CDR3 nucleotide sequence: TGTGCCAGCAGTGCCACCCGGGGACAGGGGGCGCAGGGCTACACCTTC. This encodes CASSATRGQGAQGYTF.

This rearrangement joins TRBV5-7 to TRBJ2-5; 9 bases line up with TRBD2. TRBV5-7 is known as an ORF, though its function is uncertain. The CDR3 covers 15 residues. The junction had 6 bases not matched to a gene; V was cut back by 1 base and J by 5 bases. The CDR3 sequence: CASSLRLAGSETQYF. Written as DNA, the CDR3 is TGTGCCAGCAGCTTGAGGCTAGCGGGAAGCGAGACCCAGTACTTC.

This clone was found once. The V gene is TRBV19, the J gene TRBJ2-1; 8 positions agree with TRBD1. The CDR3 contains 14 residues. Germline V gene data show CDR1 as LNHDA and CDR2 as SQIVND (reference sequence). J was trimmed by 3 bases and V by 5 bases; bases with no gene match: 3. CDR3 sequence: CASSDRGLYNEQFF. CDR3 sequence (DNA): TGTGCCAGTAGTGACAGGGGCCTCTACAATGAGCAGTTCTTC.

The rearrangement links TRBV19 to TRBJ1-5; 7 positions match TRBD1. With V trimmed by 4 bases and J by 7 bases, 7 bases remained unmatched. The CDR3 length is 14 residues. Per the germline V gene, CDR1 is LNHDA and CDR2 is SQIVND (reference sequence). The CDR3 loop reads CASSTTGTEQPQHF. DNA for the CDR3: TGTGCCAGTAGTACCACCGGGACAGAGCAGCCCCAGCATTTT. The full variable domain, with the rest looked up from reference TRBV19 and TRBJ1-5, is DGGITQSPKYLFRKEGQNVTLSCEQNLNHDAMYWYRQDPGQGLRLIYYSQIVNDFQKGDIAEGYSVSREKKESFPLTVTSAQKNPTAFYLCASSTTGTEQPQHFGDGTRLSIL.

This clone turned up a few times. This chain links TRBV7-9 with TRBJ1-4; tentative D call: TRBD1 (6 bases). The CDR3 is made up of 16 amino acids. Germline V gene lookup returns CDR1 SEHNR and CDR2 FQNEAQ (reference sequence). V lost 5 bases, J lost 1 base, and 14 bases lay in between. CDR3 DNA sequence: TGTGCCAGCAGCAGAACAGGGAAGGAAACTAATGAAAAACTGTTTTTT. This translates into CASSRTGKETNEKLFF.

This chain connects TRBV6-6 to TRBJ1-3; D unresolved. Deletions cut 0 bases from V and 1 base from J, with 7 bases between. There are 15 residues in the CDR3. Germline-derived CDR1 and CDR2 are MNHNY and SVGAGI (reference sequence). The CDR3 nucleotides are TGTGCCAGCAGTTACTCGATTATATCTGGAAACACCATATATTTT. This sequence encodes CASSYSIISGNTIYF.

The genes are TRBV19 and TRBJ2-2, with 8 positions matching TRBD1. The CDR3 length is 16 residues. From germline, CDR1 is LNHDA and CDR2 SQIVND (reference sequence). J gave up 4 bases and V 4 bases, and 8 bases lay outside the gene matches. The CDR3: CASSSRQGKATGELFF. The CDR3 coding sequence is TGTGCCAGTAGTAGCCGACAGGGGAAGGCCACCGGGGAGCTGTTTTTT. Full variable domain (missing parts from reference TRBV19 and TRBJ2-2): DGGITQSPKYLFRKEGQNVTLSCEQNLNHDAMYWYRQDPGQGLRLIYYSQIVNDFQKGDIAEGYSVSREKKESFPLTVTSAQKNPTAFYLCASSSRQGKATGELFFGEGSRLTVL.

V usage is TRBV5-4 and J usage is TRBJ2-1; TRBD2 matches at 8 bases. CDR3 length: 15 residues. Trimming took 1 base from V and 4 from J; bases not matched to a gene: 4. Germline CDR1 is SGHNT and CDR2 is YYREEE (reference sequence). The CDR3 reads CASSLSSGGYNEQFF. In DNA, the CDR3 is TGTGCCAGCAGCTTGTCAAGCGGGGGTTACAATGAGCAGTTCTTC.

V and J are TRBV18 and TRBJ1-1; D possibly corresponds to TRBD1 (6 bases). Looked up from germline, CDR1 is KGHSH and CDR2 is LQKENI. Trimming left V 0 bases short and J 4 bases short, with 15 bases between. CDR3 size: 16 residues. CDR3 sequence reads: CASSPPAGGQSTEAFF. The CDR3 DNA reads TGTGCCAGCTCACCACCGGCTGGGGGGCAGAGCACTGAAGCTTTCTTT.

This sequence joins TRBV12-5 and TRBJ2-3; D gene unclear. Trimming pared 4 bases from V and 1 base from J, leaving 3 bases between. The CDR3 extends over 12 amino acids. Germline CDR1 LGHNT, CDR2 FRNRAP. The CDR3 nucleotides are TGTGCTAGTGGTTCTGGCACAGATACGCAGTATTTT. Translated, it gives CASGSGTDTQYF.

V and J are TRBV5-1 and TRBJ2-7, with 9 positions matching TRBD1. Looked up from germline, CDR1 is SGHRS and CDR2 is YFSETQ. The CDR3 covers 14 residues. V shed 2 bases, J shed 3 bases, and the junction held 3 bases outside the gene matches. The CDR3: CASSFRQGVYEQYF. CDR3 bases: TGCGCCAGCAGCTTCCGACAGGGGGTCTACGAGCAGTACTTC.

Note on this clone: A read error may produce the germline difference seen at one junction end. This rearrangement joins TRBV7-7 to TRBJ2-3; a possible D gene is TRBD1 (6 bases). CDR1 and CDR2 (germline): SSHAT, FNYEAQ (reference sequence). The CDR3 has 16 amino acids. CDR3 in amino acids: CASSLGGLRGTDTQYF. CDR3 nucleotide sequence: TGTGCTAGCAGCTTAGGCGGACTGAGGGGGACAGATACGCAGTATTTT.